This TCR beta chain was observed in a study of neurological immune-mediated disorders. About this clonotype itself: The antigen remains unidentified. Relative to the germline gene, one junction end is altered; a read error may explain this.

TCRdb passed the 5' RACE reads through MiXCR, listing each CDR3 protein once. The sample lists about 88,000 distinct CDR3 sequences; roughly 3.5% were seen once. Germline CDR1 and CDR2: SGHRS and YFSETQ. CDR3 length equals 16 residues. Regarding the study as a whole: Expanded clones shared no identical CDR3 amino acid sequences across subjects, which suggested private TCR-beta repertoires in all groups. Whereas HTLV-1-associated myelopathy showed the most TCR clonal expansion, multiple sclerosis showed the least, with levels below those of healthy controls.

Sequenced input: PBMCs. The TCR originated in a woman under 30 with multiple sclerosis. The J gene is TRBJ2-6, the V gene TRBV5-1; a weak D match, TRBD1 (5 bases). The CDR3 DNA reads as TGCGCCAGCAGCTTGGAGTTTATCTCTGGGGCCAAAGTCCTGACTTTC. Amino acid sequence: CASSLEFISGAKVLTF.